The source of this TCR beta chain is a study of blood T cells in healthy people across ages. Study-level background: There was about one barcoded beta molecule captured by template switching per two T cells. Broader study findings: Age advanced and TCR beta diversity per million T cells fell, roughly linearly.

Next came a second PCR, run for about 7 to 12 cycles, which used a sample-barcoded 5' primer along with a J-beta primer mix. Individual samples furnished no less than 3 million CDR3-containing paired-end reads apiece. TCRdb re-called the 5' RACE reads with MiXCR, one entry per CDR3 protein. The sample lists 1.5 million to 2 million distinct CDR3 sequences; 49% were seen once. CDR3 length: 18 residues. Germline V gives CDR1 MDHEN, CDR2 SYDVKM. J was trimmed by 2 bases and V by 2 bases; bases with no gene match: 11. Per sample, extraction of total RNA gave at least 5.5 micrograms in every case. A few counts support this clonotype. What it recognizes is unknown.

V gene TRBV28 combines with J gene TRBJ2-3; 9 bases agree with TRBD2. The TCR sequence derives from a middle-aged woman in good health. Material for sequencing was blood. Here the CDR3 reads CASSLPMRGGDITDTQYF. In DNA form, the CDR3 reads TGTGCCAGCAGTTTACCCATGCGCGGGGGGGATATCACAGATACGCAGTATTTT.